The present T cell receptor (beta chain) was sequenced within a study of identical twins. There are a few counts of this clonotype. Its specificity is unknown. Whole-study findings and limits: Models underpredicted monozygotic twin sharing of out-of-frame TCR alpha. One should note that invariant MAIT and iNKT cells could partly confound zero-insertion analyses.

Through template switching, a universal primer site was introduced, and the cDNA contained unique molecular identifiers. TCRdb processed the 5' RACE reads anew with MiXCR; each CDR3 protein has one entry. The table includes around 530,000 distinct CDR3 sequences, about 16% detected once. The CDR3 covers 14 residues. CDR1 and CDR2 (germline): WNHNN, SYGVQD (reference sequence). Deletions cut 8 bases from V and 0 bases from J, with 13 bases between. These data were also reused for a study on yellow fever vaccine responses in identical twins.

The sequence was obtained from a woman in her late teens or twenties in good health. Sequenced: CD4+ T cells sorted from blood. This chain connects TRBV10-1 to TRBJ1-1; D unclear. The CDR3 here is CASSHTALNTEAFF. CDR3 sequence (DNA): TGCGCCAGCTCCCACACAGCGCTGAACACTGAAGCTTTCTTT.